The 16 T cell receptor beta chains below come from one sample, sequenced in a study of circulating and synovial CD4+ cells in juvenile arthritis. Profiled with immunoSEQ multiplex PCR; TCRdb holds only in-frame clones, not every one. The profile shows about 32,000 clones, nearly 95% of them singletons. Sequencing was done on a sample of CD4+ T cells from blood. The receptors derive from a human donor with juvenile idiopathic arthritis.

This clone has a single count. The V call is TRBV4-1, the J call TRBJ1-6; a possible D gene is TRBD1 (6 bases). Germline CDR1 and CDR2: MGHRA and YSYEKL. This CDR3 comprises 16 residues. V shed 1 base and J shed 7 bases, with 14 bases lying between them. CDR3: CASSQGGGRGNSPLHF. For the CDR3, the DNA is TGCGCCAGCAGCCAAGGGGGGGGCCGTGGGAATTCACCCCTCCACTTT.

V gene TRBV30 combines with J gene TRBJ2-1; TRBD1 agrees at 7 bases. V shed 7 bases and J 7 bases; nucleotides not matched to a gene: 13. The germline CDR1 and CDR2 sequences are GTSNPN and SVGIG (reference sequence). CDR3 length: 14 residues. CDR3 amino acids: CAFTPLTGWNEQFF. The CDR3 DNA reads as TGTGCCTTCACCCCTTTGACAGGGTGGAATGAGCAGTTCTTC.

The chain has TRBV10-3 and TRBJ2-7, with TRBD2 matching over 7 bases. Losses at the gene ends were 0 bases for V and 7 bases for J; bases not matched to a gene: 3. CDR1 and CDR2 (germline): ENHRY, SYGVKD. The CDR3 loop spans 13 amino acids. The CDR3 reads CAISESSGQEQYF. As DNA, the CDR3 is TGTGCCATCAGTGAGTCTAGCGGGCAAGAGCAGTACTTC.

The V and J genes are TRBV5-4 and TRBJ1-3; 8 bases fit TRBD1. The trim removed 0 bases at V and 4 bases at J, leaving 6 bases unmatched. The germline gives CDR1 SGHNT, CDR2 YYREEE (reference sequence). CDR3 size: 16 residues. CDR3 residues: CASSLDGRGRGNTIYF. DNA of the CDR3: TGTGCCAGCAGCTTGGATGGCAGGGGGCGGGGAAACACCATATATTTT.

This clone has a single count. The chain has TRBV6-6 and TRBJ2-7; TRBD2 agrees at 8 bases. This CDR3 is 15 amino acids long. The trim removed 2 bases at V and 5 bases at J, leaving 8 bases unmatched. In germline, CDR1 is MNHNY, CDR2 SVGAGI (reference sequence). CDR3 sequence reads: CASSYGNGGAHEQYF. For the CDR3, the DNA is TGTGCCAGCAGTTACGGGAACGGGGGGGCCCACGAGCAGTACTTC.

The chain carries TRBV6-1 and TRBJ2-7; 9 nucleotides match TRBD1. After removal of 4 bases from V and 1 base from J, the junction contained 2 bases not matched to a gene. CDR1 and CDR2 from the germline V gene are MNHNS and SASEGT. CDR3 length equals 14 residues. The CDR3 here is CASSATGGSYEQYF. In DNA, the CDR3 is TGTGCCAGCAGTGCGACAGGGGGGTCCTACGAGCAGTACTTC.

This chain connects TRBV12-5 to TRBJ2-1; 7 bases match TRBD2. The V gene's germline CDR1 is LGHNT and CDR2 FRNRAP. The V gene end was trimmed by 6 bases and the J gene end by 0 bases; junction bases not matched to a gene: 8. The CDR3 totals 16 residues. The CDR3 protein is CASGAGGRASYNEQFF. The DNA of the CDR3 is TGTGCTAGTGGGGCTGGGGGGAGGGCCTCCTACAATGAGCAGTTCTTC. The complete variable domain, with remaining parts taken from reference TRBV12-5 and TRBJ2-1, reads DARVTQTPRHKVTEMGQEVTMRCQPILGHNTVFWYRQTMMQGLELLAYFRNRAPLDDSGMPKDRFSAEMPDATLATLKIQPSEPRDSAVYFCASGAGGRASYNEQFFGPGTRLTVL.

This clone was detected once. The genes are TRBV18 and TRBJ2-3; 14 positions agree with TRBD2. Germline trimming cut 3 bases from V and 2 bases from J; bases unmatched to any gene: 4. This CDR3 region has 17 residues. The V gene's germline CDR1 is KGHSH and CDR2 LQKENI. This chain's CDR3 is CASSPGTSGGFTDTQYF. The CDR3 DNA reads TGTGCCAGCTCACCCGGGACTAGCGGGGGATTCACAGATACGCAGTATTTT.

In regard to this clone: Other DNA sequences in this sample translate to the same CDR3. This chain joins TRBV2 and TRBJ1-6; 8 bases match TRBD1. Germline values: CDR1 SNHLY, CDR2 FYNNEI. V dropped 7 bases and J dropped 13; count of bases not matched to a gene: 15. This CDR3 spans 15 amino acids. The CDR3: CASTETGALGSPLHF. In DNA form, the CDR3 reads TGTGCCAGCACCGAGACAGGGGCCTTGGGATCCCCCCTCCACTTT. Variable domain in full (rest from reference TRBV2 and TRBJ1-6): EPEVTQTPSHQVTQMGQEVILRCVPISNHLYFYWYRQILGQKVEFLVSFYNNEISEKSEIFDDQFSVERPDGSNFTLKIRSTKLEDSAMYFCASTETGALGSPLHFGNGTRLTVT.

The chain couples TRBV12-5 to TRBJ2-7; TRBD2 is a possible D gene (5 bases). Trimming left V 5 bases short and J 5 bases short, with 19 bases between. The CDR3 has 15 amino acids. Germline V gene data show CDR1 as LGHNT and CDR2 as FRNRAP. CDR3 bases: TGTGCTAGTGGTCCAAAGCCCGGGAAGGCCAACGAGCAGTACTTC. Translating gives CASGPKPGKANEQYF.

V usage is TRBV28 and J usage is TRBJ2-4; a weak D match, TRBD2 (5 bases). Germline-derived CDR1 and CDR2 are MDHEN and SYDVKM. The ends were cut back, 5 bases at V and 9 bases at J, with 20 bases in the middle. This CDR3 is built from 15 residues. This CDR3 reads CASSGTGEKRGIQYF. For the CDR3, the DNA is TGTGCCAGCAGTGGAACCGGGGAAAAACGGGGCATTCAGTACTTC.

The CDR3 loop reads CASSMGTGGENTEAFF. In nucleotides, the CDR3 is TGTGCCAGTAGTATGGGGACAGGGGGCGAGAACACTGAAGCTTTCTTT. The chain is built from TRBV19 and TRBJ1-1, with 12 bases fitting TRBD1. V trimming: 3 bases; J trimming: 1 base; junction bases outside the gene matches: 3. This CDR3 spans 16 amino acids. Germline CDR1 reads LNHDA; CDR2 reads SQIVND (reference sequence).

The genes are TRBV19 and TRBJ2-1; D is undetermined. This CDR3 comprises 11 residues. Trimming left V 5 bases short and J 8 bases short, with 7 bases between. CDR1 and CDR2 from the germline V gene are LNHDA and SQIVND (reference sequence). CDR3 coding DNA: TGTGCCAGTAGTGCCTCGGATGAGCAGTTCTTC. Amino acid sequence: CASSASDEQFF. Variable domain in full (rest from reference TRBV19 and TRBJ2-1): DGGITQSPKYLFRKEGQNVTLSCEQNLNHDAMYWYRQDPGQGLRLIYYSQIVNDFQKGDIAEGYSVSREKKESFPLTVTSAQKNPTAFYLCASSASDEQFFGPGTRLTVL.

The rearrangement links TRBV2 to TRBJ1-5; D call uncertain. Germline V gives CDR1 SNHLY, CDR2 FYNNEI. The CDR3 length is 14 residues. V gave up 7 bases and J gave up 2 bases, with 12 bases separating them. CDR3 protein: CASTPSGGNQPQHF. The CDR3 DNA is TGTGCCAGCACACCCTCCGGGGGCAATCAGCCCCAGCATTTT. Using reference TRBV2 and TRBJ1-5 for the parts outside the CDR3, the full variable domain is EPEVTQTPSHQVTQMGQEVILRCVPISNHLYFYWYRQILGQKVEFLVSFYNNEISEKSEIFDDQFSVERPDGSNFTLKIRSTKLEDSAMYFCASTPSGGNQPQHFGDGTRLSIL.

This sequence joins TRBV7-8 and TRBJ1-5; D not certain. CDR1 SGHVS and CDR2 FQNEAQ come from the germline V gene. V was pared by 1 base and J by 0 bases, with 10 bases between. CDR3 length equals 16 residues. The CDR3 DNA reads TGTGCCAGCAGCTTAGTCGGGTTCTATAGCAATCAGCCCCAGCATTTT. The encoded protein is CASSLVGFYSNQPQHF.

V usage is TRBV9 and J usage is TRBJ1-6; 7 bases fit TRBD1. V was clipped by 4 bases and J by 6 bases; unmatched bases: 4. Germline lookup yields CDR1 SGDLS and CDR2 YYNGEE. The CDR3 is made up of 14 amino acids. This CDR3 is CASSPGQFNSPLHF. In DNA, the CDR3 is TGTGCCAGCAGCCCGGGACAGTTTAATTCACCCCTCCACTTT.